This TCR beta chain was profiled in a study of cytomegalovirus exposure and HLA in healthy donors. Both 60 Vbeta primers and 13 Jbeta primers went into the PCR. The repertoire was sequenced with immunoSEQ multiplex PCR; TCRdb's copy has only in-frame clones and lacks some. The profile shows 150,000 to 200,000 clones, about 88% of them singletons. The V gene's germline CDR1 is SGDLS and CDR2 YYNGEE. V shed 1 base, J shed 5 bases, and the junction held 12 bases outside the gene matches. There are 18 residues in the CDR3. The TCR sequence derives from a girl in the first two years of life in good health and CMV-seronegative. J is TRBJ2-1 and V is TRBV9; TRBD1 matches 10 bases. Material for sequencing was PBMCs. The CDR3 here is CASSVFFEDRGPNNEQFF. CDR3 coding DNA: TGTGCCAGCAGCGTATTCTTTGAAGACAGGGGGCCCAACAATGAGCAGTTCTTC.